The 29 T cell receptor beta chains reported below all come from one sample, sequenced in a study of cytomegalovirus exposure and HLA in healthy donors. With 60 Vbeta and 13 Jbeta primers, the PCR was carried out. Some clones are missing from TCRdb's copy, which holds only in-frame ones; the method was immunoSEQ multiplex PCR. The table records around 67,000 clones, around 61% of them present only once. The material sequenced was PBMCs. These TCRs come from a woman aged 45-65 years in good health and CMV-seronegative.

This chain joins TRBV27 and TRBJ2-2; weak D call: TRBD2 (6 bases). The CDR3 spans 15 residues. V lost 8 bases, J lost 1 base, and 14 bases lay in between. The germline V gene has CDR1 MNHEY and CDR2 SMNVEV (reference sequence). CDR3 residues: CASRYSSENTGELFF. DNA of the CDR3: TGTGCCAGCCGTTACTCTAGCGAGAACACCGGGGAGCTGTTTTTT.

This clone was counted between two and nine times. The chain joins TRBV4-1 to TRBJ2-1; 9 nucleotides line up with TRBD2. V gave up 0 bases and J gave up 4 bases; unmatched junction bases: 13. From germline, CDR1 is MGHRA and CDR2 YSYEKL. This CDR3 has 19 amino acids. CDR3 sequence reads: CASSQERVIAGAVYNEQFF. The CDR3 DNA is TGCGCCAGCAGCCAAGAAAGGGTAATAGCGGGGGCCGTATACAATGAGCAGTTCTTC.

The J gene is TRBJ2-7, the V gene TRBV6-1, with TRBD2 identical over 11 bases. J gave up 2 bases and V 4 bases, and 4 bases lay outside the gene matches. Germline values: CDR1 MNHNS, CDR2 SASEGT. The CDR3 has 15 amino acids. Written as DNA, the CDR3 is TGTGCCAGCAGTGCCCTAGCGGGAGGAACCTACGAGCAGTACTTC. The encoded protein is CASSALAGGTYEQYF.

This CDR3 is CASSHGLRNEQFF. The CDR3, as DNA: TGCGCCAGCAGCCACGGCTTGCGGAATGAGCAGTTCTTC. The rearrangement uses TRBV4-3 and TRBJ2-1; D ambiguous. Germline-derived CDR1 and CDR2 are LGHNA and YSLEER. V was clipped by 3 bases and J by 7 bases, with 10 bases between them. The CDR3 has 13 amino acids.

This chain connects TRBV6-5 to TRBJ1-1; no clear D gene. In germline, CDR1 is MNHEY, CDR2 SVGAGI. V was cut by 2 bases and J by 7 bases, with 5 bases left in between. The length of the CDR3 is 11 residues. This chain's CDR3 is CASSYGHEAFF. DNA of the CDR3: TGTGCCAGCAGTTACGGGCATGAAGCTTTCTTT.

This sequence joins TRBV6-1 and TRBJ1-2; 9 bases are shared with TRBD1. The CDR3 sequence is 14 residues long. Trimming cost V 5 bases and J 8 bases; bases outside gene matches: 9. The germline V gene encodes CDR1 MNHNS and CDR2 SASEGT. The CDR3 nucleotides read TGTGCCAGCAGTTTTCGGACAGGGGTAGGAGGCTACACCTTC. As protein: CASSFRTGVGGYTF.

The rearrangement joins TRBV28 to TRBJ1-4; TRBD1 might be the D (5 bases). Germline lookup yields CDR1 MDHEN and CDR2 SYDVKM. V lost 6 bases and J 7 bases, leaving 15 bases between the germline ends. The CDR3 sequence is 14 residues long. The CDR3 is CASRTAGYSEKLFF. The CDR3 DNA reads TGTGCCAGCAGGACCGCAGGGTACAGTGAAAAACTGTTTTTT. The full variable domain, with the rest looked up from reference TRBV28 and TRBJ1-4, is DVKVTQSSRYLVKRTGEKVFLECVQDMDHENMFWYRQDPGLGLRLIYFSYDVKMKEKGDIPEGYSVSREKKERFSLILESASTNQTSMYLCASRTAGYSEKLFFGSGTQLSVL.

The chain uses TRBV5-1 and TRBJ2-5; 7 bases agree with TRBD2. The J call may be incorrect, as the DNA end agrees better with TRBJ2-7. The CDR3 runs 14 residues. From germline, CDR1 is SGHRS and CDR2 YFSETQ. CDR3 coding DNA: TGCGCCAGCAGCTTGGATTCGGGGGGCTACGAGCAGTACTTC. Amino acid sequence: CASSLDSGGYEQYF.

This clone was found a few times. The chain recombines TRBV4-3 with TRBJ2-3; 7 bases align to TRBD2. This CDR3 has 14 residues. The germline V gene has CDR1 LGHNA and CDR2 YSLEER. Losses at the gene ends were 1 base for V and 5 bases for J; bases not matched to a gene: 3. The CDR3 nucleotides read TGCGCCAGCAGCCAAGTTGGGGGGGTAGATACGCAGTATTTT. Translating it yields CASSQVGGVDTQYF.

This clone has just a few counts. CDR3 DNA sequence: TGTGCCAGCAGCTTACAGGGGGGGAACACTGAAGCTTTCTTT. Protein: CASSLQGGNTEAFF. The chain employs TRBV7-8 and TRBJ1-1; 7 bases fit TRBD1. CDR3 length equals 14 residues. Losses at the gene ends were 2 bases for V and 1 base for J; bases not matched to a gene: 1. Germline assignment: CDR1 SGHVS and CDR2 FQNEAQ.

The rearrangement uses TRBV15 and TRBJ1-1, with a weak D call TRBD1 (6 bases). Per the germline V gene, CDR1 is LNHNV and CDR2 is YYDKDF (reference sequence). V lost 3 bases and J 1 base, leaving 9 bases between the germline ends. The CDR3 contains 14 residues. The CDR3 loop reads CATSSGTSNTEAFF. CDR3 nucleotides: TGTGCCACCAGCAGCGGGACATCGAACACTGAAGCTTTCTTT.

In its sample, this clone was seen a few times. The chain carries TRBV19 and TRBJ2-7, with 9 bases that match TRBD2. CDR1 and CDR2 from the germline V gene are LNHDA and SQIVND (reference sequence). This CDR3 is built from 15 residues. V gave up 4 bases and J gave up 0 bases; unmatched junction bases: 4. The DNA of the CDR3 is TGTGCCAGTAGTAGGGGGACTAGCTCCTCCTACGAGCAGTACTTC. Amino acid sequence: CASSRGTSSSYEQYF. The variable domain in full, with the rest retrieved from reference TRBV19 and TRBJ2-7, is DGGITQSPKYLFRKEGQNVTLSCEQNLNHDAMYWYRQDPGQGLRLIYYSQIVNDFQKGDIAEGYSVSREKKESFPLTVTSAQKNPTAFYLCASSRGTSSSYEQYFGPGTRLTVT.

This clone appeared a few times. The V gene is TRBV7-8, the J gene TRBJ2-6, with D tentatively TRBD1 (5 bases). Deletions cut 5 bases from V and 3 bases from J, with 8 bases between. Germline V gene lookup returns CDR1 SGHVS and CDR2 FQNEAQ. The CDR3 loop spans 14 amino acids. The CDR3 DNA is TGTGCCAGCAGCCTGACAGTTGGGGCCAACGTCCTGACTTTC. Residues: CASSLTVGANVLTF.

The sample holds one count of this clone. The chain joins TRBV9 to TRBJ2-1, with 7 nucleotides matching TRBD2. Trimming took 0 bases from V and 6 from J; bases not matched to a gene: 3. CDR1 is SGDLS, CDR2 YYNGEE, per germline. The length of the CDR3 is 14 residues. CDR3 coding DNA: TGTGCCAGCAGCGTAGAGGGACTAAGCAATGAGCAGTTCTTC. Amino acid sequence: CASSVEGLSNEQFF.

Note on this clone: Other DNA sequences in the same sample also yield this CDR3. This chain links TRBV28 with TRBJ2-7, with 8 bases aligning to TRBD2. V shed 6 bases, J shed 1 base, and the junction held 8 bases outside the gene matches. The CDR3 extends over 15 amino acids. Germline CDR1 MDHEN, CDR2 SYDVKM. The CDR3 nucleotides read TGTGCCAGCAGCCTACCCAGCGGGGGATCCTACGAGCAGTACTTC. This sequence encodes CASSLPSGGSYEQYF.

The sample holds a few counts of this clone. The chain couples TRBV10-1 to TRBJ1-1, with 7 bases aligning to TRBD1. Germline values: CDR1 WNHNN, CDR2 SYGVQD (reference sequence). Trimming removed 7 bases from V and 3 bases from J; junction bases left unmatched: 5. The CDR3 runs 13 residues. The CDR3 DNA is TGCGCCAGCATTTGGGACAGACACACTGAAGCTTTCTTT. Translation: CASIWDRHTEAFF.

This chain links TRBV5-1 with TRBJ1-4; D gene uncertain. The CDR3 runs 14 residues. Germline V gives CDR1 SGHRS, CDR2 YFSETQ. Trimming stripped 2 bases from V and 5 bases from J, with 10 bases between. CDR3 coding DNA: TGCGCCAGCAGCTTTTTACAGTTGAATGAAAAACTGTTTTTT. Amino acid sequence: CASSFLQLNEKLFF.

The chain joins TRBV19 to TRBJ2-1, with D perhaps matching TRBD2 (5 bases). V lost 5 bases to trimming and J lost 0 bases, with 14 bases between them. From germline, CDR1 is LNHDA and CDR2 SQIVND (reference sequence). This CDR3 comprises 16 residues. CDR3 amino acids: CASSSRRDSSYNEQFF. The CDR3 nucleotides are TGTGCCAGTAGTTCCCGCCGGGATTCCTCCTACAATGAGCAGTTCTTC.

The CDR3 here is CASSINPGTGGKQYF. In nucleotides, the CDR3 is TGCGCCAGCAGCATAAATCCCGGGACAGGGGGCAAGCAGTACTTC. The chain recombines TRBV5-1 with TRBJ2-7, with 12 positions matching TRBD1. The CDR3 consists of 15 residues. Germline V gene lookup returns CDR1 SGHRS and CDR2 YFSETQ. V shed 4 bases and J 8 bases; nucleotides not matched to a gene: 10.

This sequence joins TRBV5-4 and TRBJ2-7; the D gene is possibly TRBD2 (5 bases). V lost 1 base, J lost 2 bases, and 10 bases lay in between. Germline CDR1 and CDR2: SGHNT and YYREEE (reference sequence). CDR3 size: 14 residues. CDR3 in DNA: TGTGCCAGCAGCTTGCAAGGCGGGCCCTACGAGCAGTACTTC. Protein: CASSLQGGPYEQYF. Looking up the rest from reference TRBV5-4 and TRBJ2-7 gives the full variable domain: ETGVTQSPTHLIKTRGQQVTLRCSSQSGHNTVSWYQQALGQGPQFIFQYYREEENGRGNFPPRFSGLQFPNYSSELNVNALELDDSALYLCASSLQGGPYEQYFGPGTRLTVT.

The sample holds a few counts of this clone. The V gene is TRBV7-2, the J gene TRBJ2-3; maybe TRBD2 (5 bases). Trimming stripped 7 bases from V and 0 bases from J, with 11 bases between. This CDR3 is 14 amino acids long. The V gene's germline CDR1 is SGHTA and CDR2 FQGNSA. The CDR3, as DNA: TGTGCCAGCATTGTGGACTCAAGCACAGATACGCAGTATTTT. Protein product: CASIVDSSTDTQYF.

This clone was counted only a few times. This chain uses TRBV19 with TRBJ2-7; possibly TRBD2 for D (6 bases). Germline V gives CDR1 LNHDA, CDR2 SQIVND (reference sequence). Trimming cost V 5 bases and J 2 bases, with 13 bases left between them. CDR3 length: 14 amino acids. The chain's CDR3 is CASSGRDGTYEQYF. The CDR3, as DNA: TGTGCCAGTAGTGGGCGGGACGGGACCTACGAGCAGTACTTC.

J is TRBJ1-1 and V is TRBV4-3; D may be TRBD1 (5 bases). V dropped 4 bases and J dropped 5 bases, with 17 bases sitting between them. CDR3 length: 15 residues. Germline V gene sequence: CDR1 LGHNA, CDR2 YSLEER. CDR3 sequence reads: CASSPGEGRGTEAFF. DNA of the CDR3: TGCGCCAGCAGCCCCGGGGAGGGGCGGGGGACTGAAGCTTTCTTT.

V and J are TRBV10-2 and TRBJ2-2; TRBD1 matches 7 bases. The J segment lost 1 base and the V segment lost 4 bases, leaving 15 bases of the junction unmatched. The CDR3 has 19 residues. CDR1 is WSHSY and CDR2 is SAAADI in the germline V gene. The CDR3 region is CASSGSPGQITVNTGELFF. The CDR3 DNA reads as TGCGCCAGCAGTGGGTCTCCGGGACAGATAACGGTGAACACCGGGGAGCTGTTTTTT.

V and J are TRBV4-1 and TRBJ1-2, with a weak D call TRBD1 (6 bases). Trimming removed 0 bases at V and 7 bases at J, with 21 bases between. Germline CDR1 is MGHRA and CDR2 is YSYEKL. The CDR3 runs to 17 residues. CDR3 coding DNA: TGCGCCAGCAGCCAAGATGAGAGTGCGGGGGCTCTATTTGGCTACACCTTC. Amino acid sequence: CASSQDESAGALFGYTF.

The CDR3 coding sequence is TGCAGCGTTACTGGACAGGGGGACAACAATGAGCAGTTCTTC. As protein: CSVTGQGDNNEQFF. The chain combines TRBV29-1 with TRBJ2-1; TRBD1 aligns across 10 bases. The CDR3 length is 14 residues. Germline CDR1 is SQVTM and CDR2 is ANQGSEA. The trim removed 5 bases at V and 5 bases at J, leaving 6 bases unmatched.

The rearrangement uses TRBV10-3 and TRBJ2-3; weak D call: TRBD2 (5 bases). The V gene lost 0 bases and the J gene lost 4 bases, with 11 bases spanning the gap. Per germline, CDR1 ENHRY and CDR2 SYGVKD. The CDR3 consists of 15 residues. CDR3 amino acids: CAISESRGSADTQYF. Written as DNA, the CDR3 is TGTGCCATCAGTGAGTCCCGAGGGTCGGCAGATACGCAGTATTTT.

The chain recombines TRBV18 with TRBJ2-7; possible D gene TRBD2, 6 bases. CDR3 length: 15 residues. With 4 bases removed from V and 3 bases from J, the gap between germline ends came to 16 bases. The germline CDR1 and CDR2 sequences are KGHSH and LQKENI. CDR3 protein: CASSRGEGSLYEQYF. The CDR3 coding sequence is TGTGCCAGCTCACGCGGGGAAGGGTCCCTCTACGAGCAGTACTTC.

V is TRBV27 and J is TRBJ2-7; no definite D call. V was pared by 6 bases and J by 2 bases, with 14 bases between. Germline CDR1 is MNHEY and CDR2 is SMNVEV (reference sequence). CDR3 length: 14 residues. The CDR3 DNA is TGTGCCAGCAGCCCCTACGGGTTCGCCTACGAGCAGTACTTC. This encodes CASSPYGFAYEQYF.